Presented here are 30 T cell receptor beta chains from one specimen sequenced in a study of shared clonotypes between healthy human individuals. The repertoire was sequenced with immunoSEQ multiplex PCR; TCRdb's copy has only in-frame clones and lacks some. This sample has some 450,000 clones, with roughly three quarters found just once. Input material: PBMCs. These receptors came from a woman aged 40 to 50 in good health. Some clones in this sample may be carry-over from other donors' samples.

The table lists this clone with a count of one. This chain uses TRBV5-1 with TRBJ2-7, with a possible D match to TRBD1 (5 bases). The V gene's germline CDR1 is SGHRS and CDR2 YFSETQ. V dropped 4 bases and J dropped 1 base, with 15 bases sitting between them. The CDR3 contains 15 residues. The CDR3 region is CASSATAPASYEQYF. The DNA for the CDR3 is TGCGCCAGCAGCGCGACAGCTCCTGCTTCCTACGAGCAGTACTTC. Combining the CDR3 with reference TRBV5-1 and TRBJ2-7 gives the whole variable domain KAGVTQTPRYLIKTRGQQVTLSCSPISGHRSVSWYQQTPGQGLQFLFEYFSETQRNKGNFPGRFSGRQFSNSRSEMNVSTLELGDSALYLCASSATAPASYEQYFGPGTRLTVT.

The rearrangement uses TRBV5-3 and TRBJ2-5; D gene uncertain. The closer fit of TRBJ2-7 to the DNA end suggests the J call may be wrong. TRBV5-3 is assigned to the ORF class and has an uncertain function. The CDR3 covers 14 residues. Here the CDR3 DNA reads TGTGCCAGAAGCTGTCCCACGAGACGGTCCGAGCAGTACTTC. This translates into CARSCPTRRSEQYF.

The rearrangement links TRBV29-1 to TRBJ2-5, with 7 bases that match TRBD2. V dropped 3 bases and J dropped 2; count of bases not matched to a gene: 3. The CDR3 runs 13 residues. Germline values: CDR1 SQVTM, CDR2 ANQGSEA. The CDR3 bases are TGCAGCGTTGATGTGGGGGGGCAAGAGACCCAGTACTTC. It translates to CSVDVGGQETQYF.

This clone was observed many times. The chain joins TRBV4-1 to TRBJ2-7; tentative D call: TRBD2 (6 bases). The length of the CDR3 is 15 residues. Germline loops: CDR1 MGHRA, CDR2 YSYEKL. With 1 base removed from V and 6 bases from J, the gap between germline ends came to 16 bases. CDR3 region: CASSQGDGGRGEQYF. Written as DNA, the CDR3 is TGCGCCAGCAGCCAAGGTGACGGGGGACGGGGCGAGCAGTACTTC.

The chain carries TRBV7-3 and TRBJ2-3; TRBD1 might be the D (5 bases). CDR3 size: 13 residues. Germline loops: CDR1 SGHTA, CDR2 FQGTGA. V was cut by 2 bases and J by 6 bases, with 9 bases left in between. This CDR3 is CASSLGPGDTQYF. The CDR3, as DNA: TGTGCCAGCAGCTTAGGCCCAGGGGATACGCAGTATTTT. Together with reference TRBV7-3 and TRBJ2-3, the CDR3 gives the full variable domain: GAGVSQTPSNKVTEKGKYVELRCDPISGHTALYWYRQSLGQGPEFLIYFQGTGAADDSGLPNDRFFAVRPEGSVSTLKIQRTERGDSAVYLCASSLGPGDTQYFGPGTRLTVL.

The CDR3 loop reads CASSSRAGGGSDTQYF. In nucleotides, the CDR3 is TGTGCCAGCAGCTCCAGAGCAGGGGGCGGCTCAGATACGCAGTATTTT. V and J are TRBV5-8 and TRBJ2-3; the match to TRBD1 covers 8 bases. J lost 4 bases, V lost 3 bases, and 10 bases had no gene match. Germline CDR1 reads SGHTS; CDR2 reads YDEGEE. CDR3 size: 16 residues.

This chain joins TRBV9 and TRBJ2-7; TRBD2 aligns across 7 bases. Unmatched junction bases numbered 5, after V lost 0 bases and J lost 5 bases. The CDR3 totals 14 residues. Germline assignment: CDR1 SGDLS and CDR2 YYNGEE. The CDR3 loop is CASSVATAGNEQYF. The CDR3 DNA follows: TGTGCCAGCAGCGTAGCTACAGCGGGAAACGAGCAGTACTTC.

This clone came up a few times. The V call is TRBV7-2, the J call TRBJ2-1; 8 nucleotides match TRBD2. This CDR3 has 16 amino acids. J was trimmed by 4 bases and V by 4 bases; bases with no gene match: 9. Germline V gene sequence: CDR1 SGHTA, CDR2 FQGNSA. The CDR3 protein is CASSWRGLGRYNEQFF. The CDR3 DNA sequence: TGTGCCAGCAGCTGGCGGGGACTAGGTCGGTACAATGAGCAGTTCTTC.

The gene calls are TRBV2 and TRBJ2-7; no clear D. V was shortened by 4 bases and J by 0 bases, with 7 bases between the two germline ends. CDR3 length: 13 residues. Germline assignment: CDR1 SNHLY and CDR2 FYNNEI. In DNA, the CDR3 is TGTGCCAGCAGTGGAGATACCTCCTACGAGCAGTACTTC. It translates to CASSGDTSYEQYF.

The chain employs TRBV9 and TRBJ2-7; 8 bases match TRBD2. Germline trimming cut 0 bases from V and 3 bases from J; bases unmatched to any gene: 8. CDR1 is SGDLS, CDR2 YYNGEE, per germline. The CDR3 extends over 16 amino acids. CDR3 region: CASSVGGVAGNYEQYF. Written as DNA, the CDR3 is TGTGCCAGCAGCGTAGGAGGGGTAGCGGGGAACTACGAGCAGTACTTC.

The table lists this clone with a count of one. V gene TRBV7-2 combines with J gene TRBJ2-7; TRBD2 matches 8 bases. This CDR3 has 14 amino acids. With 2 bases clipped from V and 3 bases from J, the junction kept 3 bases outside the gene matches. CDR1 SGHTA and CDR2 FQGNSA come from the germline V gene. CDR3 region: CASSLSSGGYEQYF. In DNA form, the CDR3 reads TGTGCCAGCAGCTTAAGCAGCGGGGGCTACGAGCAGTACTTC.

On this clone: At one of its ends the junction is not consistent with the germline gene, which may arise from a read error. In nucleotides, the CDR3 is TGTGCCAGCAGATTAGTTCGCACCACAGATACGCAGTATTTT. Translating it yields CASRLVRTTDTQYF. V is TRBV7-9 and J is TRBJ2-3; D not resolved. The germline gives CDR1 SEHNR, CDR2 FQNEAQ (reference sequence). The CDR3 is 14 amino acids.

Details on this clone: A far larger clone is a single base away, which makes a read error likely. The sample contains more than one DNA sequence encoding this CDR3. This chain connects TRBV18 to TRBJ1-2; perhaps TRBD1 as D (6 bases). The V gene lost 3 bases and the J gene lost 8 bases, with 19 bases spanning the gap. The CDR3 extends over 15 amino acids. Looked up from germline, CDR1 is KGHSH and CDR2 is LQKENI. CDR3 loop: CASSPAPGDYQGYTF. The CDR3 DNA reads as TGTGCCAGCTCACCCGCCCCAGGGGACTATCAGGGCTACACCTTC.

The chain is built from TRBV5-6 and TRBJ1-3, with 9 bases that match TRBD1. The germline V gene has CDR1 SGHDT and CDR2 YYEEEE. The V and J ends lost 4 bases and 5 bases, in that order; junction bases with no gene match: 4. CDR3 length: 14 residues. The CDR3 here is CASSRGTGRNTIYF. The CDR3 nucleotides are TGTGCCAGCAGCAGAGGGACAGGGAGAAACACCATATATTTT. The full variable domain, rest sourced from reference TRBV5-6 and TRBJ1-3, is DAGVTQSPTHLIKTRGQQVTLRCSPKSGHDTVSWYQQALGQGPQFIFQYYEEEERQRGNFPDRFSGHQFPNYSSELNVNALLLGDSALYLCASSRGTGRNTIYFGEGSWLTVV.

Comment on this clone: A much larger clone lies a single base off, so this may be a read error. The V and J genes are TRBV7-8 and TRBJ1-5; TRBD1 might be the D (5 bases). Germline CDR1 SGHVS, CDR2 FQNEAQ. Trimming shortened V by 4 bases and J by 0 bases, and 13 bases separated the two germline ends. The length of the CDR3 is 16 residues. The CDR3 DNA sequence: TGTGCCAGCAGCTCGGGGCTCGGGGGTAGCAATCAGCCCCAGCATTTT. Residues: CASSSGLGGSNQPQHF.

The chain couples TRBV19 to TRBJ2-3; possible D gene TRBD2, 5 bases. Trimming removed 6 bases from V and 0 bases from J, with 13 bases in between. This CDR3 is 15 amino acids long. The germline V gene has CDR1 LNHDA and CDR2 SQIVND (reference sequence). The chain's CDR3 is CASRLRSGSTDTQYF. DNA for the CDR3: TGTGCCAGTAGGCTCCGCAGCGGCAGCACAGATACGCAGTATTTT.

This clone was recorded at least ten times. The sample holds other DNA sequences that translate to the same CDR3. V is TRBV19 and J is TRBJ1-4; D not certain. This CDR3 has 15 residues. Per germline, CDR1 LNHDA and CDR2 SQIVND (reference sequence). V was shortened by 5 bases and J by 0 bases, with 10 bases between the two germline ends. The CDR3, as DNA: TGTGCCAGTAGTGACCGAACCTCAACTAATGAAAAACTGTTTTTT. This gives the protein CASSDRTSTNEKLFF.

In the case of this clone: This sample also contains other DNA sequences that code for the same CDR3. This chain uses TRBV5-1 with TRBJ2-1, with no clear D. Germline values: CDR1 SGHRS, CDR2 YFSETQ. V was cut by 2 bases and J by 7 bases, with 7 bases left in between. This CDR3 contains 12 residues. The CDR3 here is CASSFPGNEQFF. The CDR3 region has the DNA TGCGCCAGCAGCTTCCCCGGGAATGAGCAGTTCTTC. Variable domain in full (rest from reference TRBV5-1 and TRBJ2-1): KAGVTQTPRYLIKTRGQQVTLSCSPISGHRSVSWYQQTPGQGLQFLFEYFSETQRNKGNFPGRFSGRQFSNSRSEMNVSTLELGDSALYLCASSFPGNEQFFGPGTRLTVL.

The J gene is TRBJ2-3, the V gene TRBV2; the D is unclear. V was trimmed by 8 bases and J by 5 bases, leaving 14 bases between them. Germline V gives CDR1 SNHLY, CDR2 FYNNEI. The CDR3 length is 13 residues. The CDR3 nucleotides read TGTGCCAGCCTGCGGAGTGCAGGAGATACGCAGTATTTT. Protein: CASLRSAGDTQYF.

This clone was picked up one time. The chain uses TRBV9 and TRBJ1-1; TRBD1 matches 8 bases. Germline V gene sequence: CDR1 SGDLS, CDR2 YYNGEE. With V trimmed by 0 bases and J by 7 bases, 5 bases remained unmatched. The length of the CDR3 is 14 residues. The CDR3 DNA is TGTGCCAGCAGCGTAGCCCCCGGACAGGGTGAAGCTTTCTTT. Its protein is CASSVAPGQGEAFF.

The chain is built from TRBV28 and TRBJ2-1; tentatively, D is TRBD2 (5 bases). The CDR3 is made up of 21 amino acids. CDR1 is MDHEN and CDR2 is SYDVKM in the germline V gene. Trimming stripped 6 bases from V and 6 bases from J, with 36 bases between. The CDR3 DNA reads TGTGCCAGCAGCTTTTTATGGGGAAGGACGCTAGCCTCCTTGAGCGGCAATGAGCAGTTCTTC. Translating gives CASSFLWGRTLASLSGNEQFF.

The chain recombines TRBV6-1 with TRBJ1-2; maybe TRBD1 (5 bases). V lost 7 bases and J lost 1, with 13 bases in between. Per the germline V gene, CDR1 is MNHNS and CDR2 is SASEGT. The CDR3 runs 14 residues. CDR3 in amino acids: CASTPGGDNYGYTF. CDR3 DNA sequence: TGTGCCAGCACTCCCGGGGGGGATAACTATGGCTACACCTTC.

Concerning this clone itself: This is likely an artifact of a read error, given a far larger clone one base away. The CDR3 DNA is TGCGCCAGCAGCCAACATGGGGGGATTGGCTCCTACGAGCAGTACTTC. Protein sequence: CASSQHGGIGSYEQYF. The chain is built from TRBV4-1 and TRBJ2-7, with TRBD2 as a possible D gene (6 bases). The CDR3 runs 16 residues. Trimming took off 2 bases at V and 0 bases at J, with 14 bases between the two ends. The germline V gene encodes CDR1 MGHRA and CDR2 YSYEKL.

The chain is built from TRBV7-9 and TRBJ2-3; the match to TRBD1 covers 8 bases. The germline V gene has CDR1 SEHNR and CDR2 FQNEAQ (reference sequence). The CDR3 sequence is 15 residues long. The junction had 2 bases not matched to a gene; V was cut back by 1 base and J by 2 bases. DNA for the CDR3: TGTGCCAGCAGCTTAGGGACAGGGTACACAGATACGCAGTATTTT. Translation: CASSLGTGYTDTQYF.

The chain links TRBV9 to TRBJ1-5; D possibly corresponds to TRBD1 (5 bases). CDR3 length equals 14 residues. Trimming cost V 2 bases and J 6 bases, with 12 bases left between them. Germline values: CDR1 SGDLS, CDR2 YYNGEE. CDR3 nucleotide sequence: TGTGCCAGCAGCGTGGGGAGCGGGGGTCAGCCCCAGCATTTT. Its protein is CASSVGSGGQPQHF.

The chain joins TRBV4-3 to TRBJ1-4; D is unresolved. CDR1 is LGHNA, CDR2 YSLEER, per germline. Trimming cost V 1 base and J 6 bases, with 12 bases left between them. The CDR3 contains 15 residues. The CDR3 DNA follows: TGCGCCAGCAGCCAAGTACTAGGGAGGGATGAAAAACTGTTTTTT. This encodes CASSQVLGRDEKLFF.

On this clone itself: This may come from a read error, since a much larger clone is one base off. The same CDR3 also results from other DNA sequences found in this sample. J is TRBJ1-1 and V is TRBV7-9, with D unresolved. The CDR3 runs 13 residues. CDR1 is SEHNR and CDR2 is FQNEAQ in the germline V gene (reference sequence). Trimming took off 1 base at V and 1 base at J, with 4 bases between the two ends. The CDR3 sequence is CASSLGQNTEAFF. The DNA of the CDR3 is TGTGCCAGCAGCTTAGGACAGAACACTGAAGCTTTCTTT.

Comment on this clone: A far larger clone is one nucleotide away, so this likely arose from a read error. The chain recombines TRBV5-1 with TRBJ2-5, with D possibly matching TRBD2 (5 bases). Trimming stripped 0 bases from V and 13 bases from J, with 10 bases between. Per germline, CDR1 SGHRS and CDR2 YFSETQ. The CDR3 loop spans 11 amino acids. Here the CDR3 reads CASSLDGERYF. CDR3 bases: TGCGCCAGCAGCTTGGATGGGGAGCGGTACTTC.

The rearrangement joins TRBV9 to TRBJ2-2, with unresolved D. The CDR3 has 13 amino acids. From germline, CDR1 is SGDLS and CDR2 YYNGEE. V was cut by 3 bases and J by 5 bases, with 8 bases left in between. The CDR3 protein is CASSATSTGELFF. In nucleotides, the CDR3 is TGTGCCAGCAGCGCTACATCAACCGGGGAGCTGTTTTTT.

Turning to this clone: A far bigger clonotype differs at one base, so this is likely a read error. The chain combines TRBV4-1 with TRBJ1-5; D not resolved. The CDR3 extends over 14 amino acids. The germline V gene encodes CDR1 MGHRA and CDR2 YSYEKL. The chain's CDR3 is CAGSQDGGYQPQHF. In DNA form, the CDR3 reads TGCGCCGGCAGCCAAGATGGAGGGTATCAGCCCCAGCATTTT.